This T cell receptor beta chain derives from a study of CD8+ T cells in alopecia areata. On this clone: Its antigen is undetermined.

Treatment defined: oral pan-JAK inhibitor, 5-10 mg twice daily. Points from the study as a whole: Throughout tofacitinib, many expanded lesional clones continued to persist in scalp and blood.

Extraction and reverse transcription of RNA yielded cDNA as the sequencing template. Sequencing was performed with immunoSEQ multiplex PCR; in TCRdb, only in-frame clones are kept and a portion is missing. The table lists around 190,000 clones, over 55% of them singletons, with approximately 1% in the top ten. Losses at the gene ends were 8 bases for V and 2 bases for J; bases not matched to a gene: 5. This CDR3 contains 13 residues. CDR1 is SQVTM and CDR2 is ANQGSEA in the germline V gene. The clonotype originates from a human donor with alopecia areata. This sample comprised CD4+ T cells sorted from blood, obtained at week 24, from a patient treated with tofacitinib. The chain links TRBV29-1 to TRBJ2-1, with TRBD1 matching 8 bases. As DNA, the CDR3 is TGCAGCTCGGACAGGGCGCCCTACAATGAGCAGTTCTTC. Translating gives CSSDRAPYNEQFF.